The 3 T cell receptor beta chains below were found in one sample sequenced in a study of identical twins. MiXCR was run by TCRdb on the 5' RACE reads, yielding one entry per CDR3 protein. The table has approximately 500,000 distinct CDR3 sequences, 13% to 15% seen once. This same sample was also taken into another study, of yellow fever vaccine responses in identical twins.

The sequenced sample was CD4+ T cells sorted from blood. Every receptor here comes from a woman between 18 and 30 years old in good health.

This clonotype was detected only a few times. The rearrangement uses TRBV6-1 and TRBJ2-7; TRBD1 might be the D (5 bases). Germline V gives CDR1 MNHNS, CDR2 SASEGT. The CDR3 contains 16 residues. Trimming took off 6 bases at V and 0 bases at J, with 18 bases between the two ends. DNA of the CDR3: TGTGCCAGCAGGAACGCGACAGATCCCTGCTCCTACGAGCAGTACGTC. Encoded protein: CASRNATDPCSYEQYV.

This clonotype turned up a few times. The chain combines TRBV9 with TRBJ2-2; 9 bases map to TRBD1. After removal of 9 bases from V and 5 bases from J, the junction contained 11 bases not matched to a gene. The CDR3 is 15 amino acids. Germline CDR1 reads SGDLS; CDR2 reads YYNGEE. The CDR3 DNA reads TGTGCCACCGGCCCGGGACAGGGAAGTACCGGGGAGCTGTTTTTT. Encoded protein: CATGPGQGSTGELFF.

Only a few counts were recorded for this clonotype. The J gene is TRBJ2-3, the V gene TRBV6-5; no reliable D call. Germline V CDR1 and CDR2: MNHEY, SVGAGI. V lost 2 bases to trimming and J lost 6 bases, with 12 bases between them. This CDR3 is 14 amino acids long. The DNA of the CDR3 is TGTGCCAGCAGTTACAAGGGCAGCGTGGATACGCAGTATTTT. This codes for CASSYKGSVDTQYF.